The 20 T cell receptor delta chains presented below share a single source sample, sequenced in a study of gamma-delta chains in newborns, infants, children. TCRdb fed the reads to CATT. The sample consists of some 4,000 delta-chain clones, 1.5% to 2% of them appearing once. Specimen: blood. The receptors originated from a child who was a newborn, infant or young child, either healthy, febrile or measles-vaccinated (not recorded which).

In this sample, this clone turned up a few times. The genes are TRDV3 and TRDJ1, with 9 positions matching TRDD3. V was pared by 3 bases and J by 0 bases, with 20 bases of the junction left unmatched. The CDR3 spans 19 residues. The germline gives CDR1 TVYSNPD, CDR2 GDNSRS (reference sequence). CDR3 residues: CAFPPSTSTGGPYTDKLIF. The CDR3 bases are TGTGCCTTCCCTCCTTCCACAAGTACTGGGGGACCTTACACCGATAAACTCATCTTT.

Note on this clone: A far larger clone is one nucleotide away, so this likely arose from a read error. J is TRDJ1 and V is TRDV2; 7 bases fit TRDD3. The CDR3 runs 14 residues. The trim removed 3 bases at V and 0 bases at J, leaving 3 bases unmatched. Germline V gene lookup returns CDR1 GEAIGNYY and CDR2 EKD. The chain's CDR3 is CACDVLGYTDKLIF. DNA of the CDR3: TGTGCCTGTGACGTACTGGGGTACACCGATAAACTCATCTTT.

For this clone: A much larger clone differs by one base, so this may be a read error. The chain employs TRDV1 and TRDJ1, with no clear D. The CDR3 spans 19 residues. The germline gives CDR1 TSWWSYY, CDR2 QGS. V lost 0 bases and J 0 bases, leaving 20 bases between the germline ends. CDR3 in DNA: TGTGCTCTTGGGGAACTAAAAGCTAAGGGGTTACTGTACACCGATAAACTCATCTTT. It translates to CALGELKAKGLLYTDKLIF.

By sample share, this clone is medium-sized. With a much larger clone just one base away, this may be a read error. The same CDR3 can be traced to other DNA sequences in this sample. V and J are TRDV2 and TRDJ3, with TRDD3 identical over 9 bases. The CDR3 is 17 residues long. V shed 2 bases and J 0 bases; nucleotides not matched to a gene: 1. Germline V gene sequence: CDR1 GEAIGNYY, CDR2 EKD. CDR3 sequence: CACDNWGSSWDTRQMFF. The CDR3 coding sequence is TGTGCCTGTGACAACTGGGGGAGCTCCTGGGACACCCGACAGATGTTTTTC.

This clone showed up just a few times. In the same sample, other DNA sequences code for this CDR3. The rearrangement joins TRDV2 to TRDJ2; 13 bases align to TRDD3. CDR1 and CDR2 (germline): GEAIGNYY, EKD. V dropped 1 base and J dropped 2; count of bases not matched to a gene: 0. CDR3 length: 16 amino acids. Written as DNA, the CDR3 is TGTGCCTGTGACACACTGGGGGATACGTTGACAGCACAACTCTTCTTT. It yields the protein CACDTLGDTLTAQLFF.

Only a few counts were recorded for this clone. The chain is built from TRAV29/DV5 and TRDJ3; D possibly corresponds to TRDD3 (6 bases). Germline CDR1 NSMFDY, CDR2 ISSIKDK. The CDR3 loop spans 19 amino acids. The ends were cut back, 0 bases at V and 0 bases at J, with 16 bases in the middle. CDR3 DNA sequence: TGTGCAGCAAGCGCGCGGGGATCCCACAGCTCCTGGGACACCCGACAGATGTTTTTC. As protein: CAASARGSHSSWDTRQMFF.

This clone was seen a handful of times. The CDR3 reads CACDTGWGETSWDTRQMFF. CDR3 DNA sequence: TGTGCCTGTGACACCGGATGGGGGGAAACGTCCTGGGACACCCGACAGATGTTTTTC. The rearrangement links TRDV2 to TRDJ3, with D possibly being TRDD3 (6 bases). The CDR3 totals 19 residues. Germline CDR1 and CDR2: GEAIGNYY and EKD. V gave up 0 bases and J gave up 1 base, with 15 bases separating them.

Concerning this clone itself: A much larger clone lies one base from this, so it may be a read error. The genes are TRDV2 and TRDJ3; D gene uncertain. The germline V gene has CDR1 GEAIGNYY and CDR2 EKD. This CDR3 region has 17 residues. V was shortened by 5 bases and J by 2 bases, with 15 bases between the two germline ends. DNA of the CDR3: TGTGCCTGTGGCAGGGAAGCTCAAGCCTGGGACACCCGACAGATGTTTTTC. Its protein is CACGREAQAWDTRQMFF.

This clone has more than one count but fewer than ten. The chain employs TRDV2 and TRDJ3; D is perhaps TRDD3 (6 bases). With 3 bases removed from V and 1 base from J, the gap between germline ends came to 15 bases. This CDR3 spans 18 amino acids. Germline lookup yields CDR1 GEAIGNYY and CDR2 EKD. The DNA of the CDR3 is TGTGCCTGTGACTTGGTGGGGATTAAATCCTGGGACACCCGACAGATGTTTTTC. Residues: CACDLVGIKSWDTRQMFF.

To note about this clone: A read error is likely here: a far larger clone is one base away. V usage is TRDV2 and J usage is TRDJ2; 7 bases map to TRDD3. V dropped 4 bases and J dropped 1; count of bases not matched to a gene: 5. CDR1 GEAIGNYY and CDR2 EKD come from the germline V gene. CDR3 size: 15 residues. The CDR3: CACESLGDLTAQLFF. CDR3 bases: TGTGCCTGTGAAAGTTTGGGGGATTTGACAGCACAACTCTTCTTT.

This chain uses TRDV2 with TRDJ3; 8 bases line up with TRDD3. The J segment lost 0 bases and the V segment lost 3 bases, leaving 0 bases of the junction unmatched. The CDR3 loop spans 16 amino acids. CDR1 is GEAIGNYY and CDR2 is EKD in the germline V gene. The CDR3 spells CACDGIRSWDTRQMFF. For the CDR3, the DNA is TGTGCCTGTGACGGGATACGCTCCTGGGACACCCGACAGATGTTTTTC.

CDR3 protein: CACDPLLGDTDKLIF. CDR3 nucleotide sequence: TGTGCCTGTGACCCCTTACTGGGGGATACCGATAAACTCATCTTT. This rearrangement joins TRDV2 to TRDJ1, with 10 bases matching TRDD3. The CDR3 consists of 15 residues. CDR1 is GEAIGNYY and CDR2 is EKD in the germline V gene. V lost 3 bases to trimming and J lost 2 bases; unmatched junction nucleotides: 5.

This clone was observed a few times. The chain employs TRDV2 and TRDJ3; 13 bases match TRDD3. This CDR3 spans 19 amino acids. V lost 0 bases, J lost 5 bases, and 6 bases stayed unmatched. Germline values: CDR1 GEAIGNYY, CDR2 EKD. CDR3 DNA sequence: TGTGCCTGTGACACCAAACTGGGGGATACGCGAAGGGACACCCGACAGATGTTTTTC. It encodes CACDTKLGDTRRDTRQMFF.

This chain joins TRDV2 and TRDJ3, with 10 bases that match TRDD3. The CDR3 extends over 17 amino acids. The J segment lost 12 bases and the V segment lost 0 bases, leaving 10 bases of the junction unmatched. CDR1 is GEAIGNYY, CDR2 EKD, per germline. CDR3 DNA: TGTGCCTGTGACACCAACTACTGGGGGATGGCCGACCGACAGATGTTTTTC. The encoded protein is CACDTNYWGMADRQMFF.

This clone came up a few times. This may be a read error: a much more frequent sequence differs by one nucleotide. V gene TRDV1 combines with J gene TRDJ2; a weak D match, TRDD3 (5 bases). The CDR3 spans 15 residues. CDR1 TSWWSYY and CDR2 QGS come from the germline V gene. The V gene lost 2 bases and the J gene lost 0 bases, with 7 bases spanning the gap. For the CDR3, the DNA is TGTGCTCTTGGGGAATTCTGGGCTTTGACAGCACAACTCTTCTTT. This codes for CALGEFWALTAQLFF.

As for this clone: A much larger clone lies one base from this, so it may be a read error. The chain links TRDV2 to TRDJ3; 12 positions agree with TRDD3. The CDR3 length is 21 residues. CDR1 and CDR2 from the germline V gene are GEAIGNYY and EKD. Trimming at V came to 0 bases and at J to 2 bases, leaving 10 bases not matched to a gene. The CDR3 DNA reads TGTGCCTGTGACACCGCCCCCTCTGGGGGATACGGACCCTGGGACACCCGACAGATGTTTTTC. Translated: CACDTAPSGGYGPWDTRQMFF.

This rearrangement joins TRDV2 to TRDJ3, with D unresolved. V lost 0 bases and J lost 0, with 8 bases in between. CDR1 GEAIGNYY and CDR2 EKD come from the germline V gene. This CDR3 spans 17 amino acids. The CDR3 DNA follows: TGTGCCTGTGACACCGTGGTCCCCTCCTGGGACACCCGACAGATGTTTTTC. Translated: CACDTVVPSWDTRQMFF.

This clone has only a few counts. A far larger clone differs by one base, so this is likely a read error. Other DNA sequences in this specimen translate into the identical CDR3. The chain employs TRDV2 and TRDJ3; TRDD3 aligns across 7 bases. Unmatched junction bases numbered 4, after V lost 0 bases and J lost 0 bases. Germline CDR1 reads GEAIGNYY; CDR2 reads EKD. The CDR3 totals 18 residues. CDR3 bases: TGTGCCTGTGACACCGCTGGGGGCTACTCCTGGGACACCCGACAGATGTTTTTC. Translated, it gives CACDTAGGYSWDTRQMFF.

This clone was detected only a few times. This rearrangement joins TRDV2 to TRDJ3, with 7 bases identical to TRDD3. V dropped 0 bases and J dropped 5; count of bases not matched to a gene: 9. Germline V gives CDR1 GEAIGNYY, CDR2 EKD. The CDR3 loop spans 18 amino acids. The CDR3, as DNA: TGTGCCTGTGACACCGTACTGGGGAGTTCCCGGGACACCCGACAGATGTTTTTC. It codes for CACDTVLGSSRDTRQMFF.

This clone was observed a few times. The chain is built from TRDV1 and TRDJ1; TRDD3 agrees at 11 bases. This CDR3 region has 19 residues. Germline V lookup: CDR1 TSWWSYY, CDR2 QGS. V lost 3 bases to trimming and J lost 0 bases; unmatched junction nucleotides: 12. Here the CDR3 DNA reads TGTGCTCTTGGGGACTACCGCGGTCTGGGGGATACCTACACCGATAAACTCATCTTT. Amino acids: CALGDYRGLGDTYTDKLIF.